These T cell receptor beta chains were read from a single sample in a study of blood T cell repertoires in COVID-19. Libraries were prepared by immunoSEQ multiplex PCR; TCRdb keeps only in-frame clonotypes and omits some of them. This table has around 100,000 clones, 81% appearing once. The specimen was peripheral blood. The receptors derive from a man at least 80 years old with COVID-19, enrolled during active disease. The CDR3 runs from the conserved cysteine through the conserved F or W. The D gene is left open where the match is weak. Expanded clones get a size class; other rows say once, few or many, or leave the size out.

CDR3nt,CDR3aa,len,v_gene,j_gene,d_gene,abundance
TGTGCCAGCAGCAGAGCGGGGGGTTTTGGGACCCAGTACTTC,CASSRAGGFGTQYF,14,TRBV7-2,TRBJ2-5,TRBD2,.
TGTGCCAGCAGTCGCCGGACAGGGGGCGCGGAGCAGTACTTC,CASSRRTGGAEQYF,14,TRBV27,TRBJ2-7,TRBD1,.
TGTGCCAGCAGTTCTACGGGGACATTCCCTAATGAAAAACTGTTTTTT,CASSSTGTFPNEKLFF,16,TRBV6-5,TRBJ1-4,.,.
TGTGCCAGCATCTATGACAGGGGGAGGACTGAAGCTTTCTTT,CASIYDRGRTEAFF,14,TRBV2,TRBJ1-1,TRBD1,.
TGTGCCTGGAGGATCAGCGGGCAAGAGACCCAGTACTTC,CAWRISGQETQYF,13,TRBV30,TRBJ2-5,.,.
TGTGCCAGTAGTACCGGACTAGCGGGAGCGTCCACAGATACGCAGTATTTT,CASSTGLAGASTDTQYF,17,TRBV19,TRBJ2-3,TRBD2,.
TGTGCCAGCAGCTTAGCCTTGAACACTGAAGCTTTCTTT,CASSLALNTEAFF,13,TRBV7-9,TRBJ1-1,.,.
TGTGCCAGCAGCTCACTCAGCGGGGGGTTGAATGAGCAGTTCTTC,CASSSLSGGLNEQFF,15,TRBV14,TRBJ2-1,TRBD2,few
TGTGCCAGCAGTACTTCCCCAGGGGGCTACACTGAAGCTTTCTTT,CASSTSPGGYTEAFF,15,TRBV11-2,TRBJ1-1,TRBD1,.
TGCAGCGTTGTTGGCGAGGGCTATGGCTACACCTTC,CSVVGEGYGYTF,12,TRBV29-1,TRBJ1-2,.,.
TGTGCCAGCAGCTTCCAGGGCAATCAGCCCCAGCATTTT,CASSFQGNQPQHF,13,TRBV7-9,TRBJ1-5,.,.
TGTGCCTGGAGTGCAAACGACAGGATTAGCAATCAGCCCCAGCATTTT,CAWSANDRISNQPQHF,16,TRBV30,TRBJ1-5,.,few
TGTGCCAGCAGCGAGGGAATCAATCAGCCCCAGCATTTT,CASSEGINQPQHF,13,TRBV5-4,TRBJ1-5,.,.
TGTGCCAGCAGCCCCCGAAGGGCGGGGCCCCAAGAGACCCAGTACTTC,CASSPRRAGPQETQYF,16,TRBV7-2,TRBJ2-5,.,.
TGTGCCAGCAGCTTATGGGCAGGGGGTATGAACACTGAAGCTTTCTTT,CASSLWAGGMNTEAFF,16,TRBV13,TRBJ1-1,TRBD1,few
TGTGCCAGCAGCACGACAGGGGGCTCGAGTATGAACACTGAAGCTTTCTTT,CASSTTGGSSMNTEAFF,17,TRBV21-1,TRBJ1-1,.,.
TGTGCCAGCAGCTTAAGGCCCCCCGGAGAATATAATTCACCCCTCCACTTT,CASSLRPPGEYNSPLHF,17,TRBV7-8,TRBJ1-6,.,.
TGTGTCAGAAGCTTAGGGACAGGGATTTACGAGCAGTACTTC,CVRSLGTGIYEQYF,14,TRBV7-5,TRBJ2-7,.,.
TGTGCCAGCAGCCAAGAACCTAGCGCGTGGAACCTTAACTACGAGCAGTACTTC,CASSQEPSAWNLNYEQYF,18,TRBV4-2,TRBJ2-7,.,few
TGTGCCAGCAGCGTAGAGATCAATGGGGACAAGCAGCGAAACACCATATATTTT,CASSVEINGDKQRNTIYF,18,TRBV9,TRBJ1-3,.,.
TGTGCCAGCAGGCGGGACAGGGTGTCAGATACGCAGTATTTT,CASRRDRVSDTQYF,14,TRBV6-5,TRBJ2-3,TRBD1,.
TGTGCCAGTAGTATATCAGGGGGCGAGAATCAGCCCCAGCATTTT,CASSISGGENQPQHF,15,TRBV19,TRBJ1-5,TRBD1,.
TGTGCCAGTAGTTTCAGGTCGGGATTCCAGGAGACCCAGTACTTC,CASSFRSGFQETQYF,15,TRBV19,TRBJ2-5,.,.
TGTGCCAGCAGTTTGGCAGGGCCTATGGATGAGCAGTTCTTC,CASSLAGPMDEQFF,14,TRBV28,TRBJ2-1,.,.
TGCGCCAGCAGCTTGGAAGGAGGGGCGCCGACTGAAGCTTTCTTT,CASSLEGGAPTEAFF,15,TRBV5-1,TRBJ1-1,.,once
TGTGCCAGCAGTCCGGACAGGGACACCTACGAGCAGTACTTC,CASSPDRDTYEQYF,14,TRBV2,TRBJ2-7,TRBD1,.
TGCGCCAGCAGTACCTCGGGACAGGGAAGCACAGATACGCAGTATTTT,CASSTSGQGSTDTQYF,16,TRBV10-1,TRBJ2-3,TRBD1,.
TGCGCCAGCAGCTTGCAGGACAGATGGGAGACCCAGTACTTC,CASSLQDRWETQYF,14,TRBV5-1,TRBJ2-5,.,.
TGTGCCTGGAGTTCGGGTAACCAAGAGACCCAGTACTTC,CAWSSGNQETQYF,13,TRBV30,TRBJ2-5,.,.
TGTGCCAGCAGCTTAGTAGCTAGTTTTTCCGATGAGCAGTTCTTC,CASSLVASFSDEQFF,15,TRBV11-2,TRBJ2-1,.,.
TGCAGCGTTCCGACTAGCGGGAGTGCGGGTCGATGGAATGAGCAGTTCTTC,CSVPTSGSAGRWNEQFF,17,TRBV29-1,TRBJ2-1,TRBD2,.
TGCGCCAGCAGCCCGGTAGCGGGGGTGAATGAGCAGTTCTTC,CASSPVAGVNEQFF,14,TRBV5-1,TRBJ2-1,TRBD2,.
TGTGCCAGCAGATTAGCGGGAGGGCACACCGGGGAGCTGTTTTTT,CASRLAGGHTGELFF,15,TRBV7-9,TRBJ2-2,TRBD2,.
TGTGCCAGCAGGCGTAGCAGAGATTCACCCCTCCACTTT,CASRRSRDSPLHF,13,TRBV5-4,TRBJ1-6,.,.
TGTGCCAGCAAAGCGGCCGCGAACACCGGGGAGCTGTTTTTT,CASKAAANTGELFF,14,TRBV6-4,TRBJ2-2,.,.
TGTGCCAGTCTGGGACAGGGGGCTTACGAAAAACTGTTTTTT,CASLGQGAYEKLFF,14,TRBV28,TRBJ1-4,TRBD1,once
TGTGCCATCAGAGCAGGGGGGACTTCTCAAGAGACCCAGTACTTC,CAIRAGGTSQETQYF,15,TRBV10-3,TRBJ2-5,.,.
TGCGCCAGCAGCTTGGCGGGCAGGGAGGAGGATGGCTACACCTTC,CASSLAGREEDGYTF,15,TRBV5-1,TRBJ1-2,.,.
TGTGCCAGCAGCTTAGTCTCGGGGGGAGGCTACACCTTC,CASSLVSGGGYTF,13,TRBV7-9,TRBJ1-2,.,.
TGTGCCAGCGCCCCCTGGCAGGCTGGAAACACCATATATTTT,CASAPWQAGNTIYF,14,TRBV25-1,TRBJ1-3,.,.